These 16 T cell receptor beta chains came from one sample sequenced in a study of control samples from healthy donors and cancer patients (TCRdb year 2020). The library was prepared using the immunoSEQ multiplex PCR assay. TCRdb's version of the immuneACCESS table is confined to in-frame rearrangements and falls short of the full clone set. An unresolved V gene accounts for under half of the shortfall where checked; the remainder is of unknown origin. The sample table records 35,000 to 55,000 clones; 60% to 80% of these occur just once. Jointly, the top ten make up about a sixth of the sample. The source material was formalin-fixed, paraffin-embedded tissue. The receptors come from a male donor with melanoma.

Concerning this clone: One junction end disagrees with the germline gene, perhaps due to a read error. The genes are TRBV5-1 and TRBJ2-3; maybe TRBD2 (5 bases). The CDR3 totals 13 residues. Germline assignment: CDR1 SGHRS and CDR2 YFSETQ. The CDR3: CTSSAEGTDTQYF. CDR3 sequence (DNA): TGCACCAGCAGTGCGGAGGGCACAGATACGCAGTATTTT.

The rearrangement links TRBV5-4 to TRBJ1-1; TRBD1 matches 7 bases. Germline CDR1 SGHNT, CDR2 YYREEE (reference sequence). Trimming removed 3 bases from V and 5 bases from J; junction bases left unmatched: 7. This CDR3 spans 14 amino acids. DNA of the CDR3: TGTGCCAGCAGCTCGGGGACAGAGGGAACTGAAGCTTTCTTT. Its translation is CASSSGTEGTEAFF.

CDR3 in amino acids: CAISTGTGDSPLHF. The CDR3 coding sequence is TGTGCCATCAGTACCGGGACAGGGGATTCACCCCTCCACTTT. V and J are TRBV10-3 and TRBJ1-6; the match to TRBD1 covers 10 bases. The V gene end was trimmed by 5 bases and the J gene end by 8 bases; junction bases not matched to a gene: 3. CDR1 and CDR2 from the germline V gene are ENHRY and SYGVKD. The CDR3 contains 14 residues.

The chain recombines TRBV28 with TRBJ1-1; unclear D gene. Germline V lookup: CDR1 MDHEN, CDR2 SYDVKM. V gave up 8 bases and J gave up 10 bases, with 11 bases separating them. The CDR3 is 10 amino acids. CDR3 bases: TGTGCCAGCGGTCTCAGGCTAGCTTTCTTT. Translation gives CASGLRLAFF.

A word on this clone: The same CDR3 arises from other DNA sequences in this sample as well. V usage is TRBV5-4 and J usage is TRBJ2-1, with D perhaps being TRBD1 or TRBD2 (5 bases each). Trimming removed 3 bases from V and 7 bases from J, with 17 bases in between. Germline-derived CDR1 and CDR2 are SGHNT and YYREEE (reference sequence). This CDR3 is 15 amino acids long. Here the CDR3 reads CASSSGTAEFNEQFF. CDR3 in DNA: TGTGCCAGCAGCTCCGGGACGGCGGAGTTTAATGAGCAGTTCTTC.

The V and J genes are TRBV18 and TRBJ1-4; D is ambiguous. V lost 6 bases, J lost 4 bases, and 15 bases lay in between. The CDR3 is 15 amino acids. Per the germline V gene, CDR1 is KGHSH and CDR2 is LQKENI. CDR3 residues: CASSLLRDDNEKLFF. The CDR3 nucleotides are TGTGCCAGCTCCCTCCTCCGGGATGATAATGAAAAACTGTTTTTT.

The CDR3 coding sequence is TGTGCCAGCTCACCTAGGACAGGGATCGGGGAGACCCAGTACTTC. Translation gives CASSPRTGIGETQYF. The chain has TRBV18 and TRBJ2-5; TRBD1 matches 8 bases. This CDR3 contains 15 residues. Germline loops: CDR1 KGHSH, CDR2 LQKENI. V lost 3 bases to trimming and J lost 5 bases; unmatched junction nucleotides: 8.

This clone was counted many times. J is TRBJ2-5 and V is TRBV3-1 (or the pseudogene TRBV3-2); maybe TRBD1 (5 bases). This CDR3 comprises 14 residues. The germline V and J ends were trimmed by 3 bases and 5 bases, with 13 bases remaining between them. Germline CDR1 LGHDT, CDR2 YNNKEL (reference sequence). For the CDR3, the DNA is TGTGCCAGCAGCCAGCAGGGTGGGCTCGAGACCCAGTACTTC. Its protein is CASSQQGGLETQYF.

The chain links TRBV7-3 to TRBJ1-4, with 10 bases that match TRBD1. Trimming removed 1 base from V and 2 bases from J; junction bases left unmatched: 10. CDR1 and CDR2 from the germline V gene are SGHTA and FQGTGA. CDR3 length: 19 residues. The CDR3 spells CASSLRDRGTRCTNEKLFF. The CDR3 DNA sequence: TGTGCCAGCAGCTTAAGGGACAGGGGCACTAGGTGTACTAATGAAAAACTGTTTTTT.

The sample holds one count of this clone. The genes are TRBV5-8 and TRBJ1-2; tentative D call: TRBD1 (6 bases). Germline V gene data show CDR1 as SGHTS and CDR2 as YDEGEE. This CDR3 spans 15 amino acids. Trimming left V 4 bases short and J 6 bases short, with 19 bases between. CDR3 loop: CASSVLGAVRDGYTF. Written as DNA, the CDR3 is TGTGCCAGCAGCGTGCTGGGGGCCGTTCGAGATGGCTACACCTTC.

The chain recombines TRBV28 with TRBJ1-4, with 9 bases identical to TRBD1. Germline V gene lookup returns CDR1 MDHEN and CDR2 SYDVKM. This CDR3 comprises 16 residues. The J segment lost 9 bases and the V segment lost 3 bases, leaving 11 bases of the junction unmatched. CDR3 DNA: TGTGCCAGCAGTTTTCTCCCCGGGACAGGGTTTCAAAAACTGTTTTTT. Amino acids: CASSFLPGTGFQKLFF.

V usage is TRBV28 and J usage is TRBJ1-1; D possibly corresponds to TRBD1 (5 bases). This CDR3 contains 12 residues. Trimming pared 10 bases from V and 5 bases from J, leaving 14 bases between. Germline CDR1 is MDHEN and CDR2 is SYDVKM. CDR3 DNA sequence: TGTGCCACCCTCGCACAGGTAACTGAAGCTTTCTTT. Translation gives CATLAQVTEAFF.

The chain carries TRBV5-1 and TRBJ1-3; D not resolved. The CDR3 spans 13 residues. CDR1 and CDR2 (germline): SGHRS, YFSETQ. The germline V and J ends were trimmed by 4 bases and 4 bases, with 9 bases remaining between them. DNA of the CDR3: TGCGCCAGCAGCCCCGACTCCGGAAACACCATATATTTT. Residues: CASSPDSGNTIYF.

The table lists this clone with a few counts. The rearrangement links TRBV5-1 to TRBJ1-1, with D hard to call. The germline gives CDR1 SGHRS, CDR2 YFSETQ. The V and J ends lost 1 base and 1 base respectively, with 8 bases between them. The CDR3 is made up of 14 amino acids. The CDR3 bases are TGCGCCAGCAGCTTGTTTGGGGAGAACACTGAAGCTTTCTTT. Its protein is CASSLFGENTEAFF.

The rearrangement links TRBV19 to TRBJ1-6; TRBD1 matches 7 bases. CDR1 and CDR2 from the germline V gene are LNHDA and SQIVND (reference sequence). The CDR3 is 16 residues long. V lost 1 base to trimming and J lost 6 bases; unmatched junction nucleotides: 6. The CDR3: CASSIAAGTVNSPLHF. The CDR3 nucleotides are TGTGCCAGTAGTATAGCTGCCGGGACAGTTAATTCACCCCTCCACTTT.

The chain combines TRBV6-5 with TRBJ1-5; 8 positions match TRBD1. The CDR3 spans 13 residues. Germline-derived CDR1 and CDR2 are MNHEY and SVGAGI. Germline trimming cut 8 bases from V and 9 bases from J; bases unmatched to any gene: 9. CDR3: CASDRGGSRPQHF. Written as DNA, the CDR3 is TGTGCCAGCGACAGGGGAGGGTCGAGGCCCCAGCATTTT.